This paragraph reports one T cell receptor beta chain. What it recognizes is unknown. The CDR3 runs 15 residues. The data were produced by immunoSEQ multiplex PCR, yet TCRdb's version contains in-frame clones alone and is incomplete. The sample includes around 430,000 clones, about 85% of them seen just once. This sample was taken from a study of shared clonotypes between healthy human individuals. Findings and limits, study-wide: Sample collection involved blood only; tissue repertoires are likely different.

Each of the donors was a healthy adult who was HIV-negative and had not had a recent acute infection or vaccination. Input material: PBMCs. This clonotype was sampled from a woman aged 40 to 50 in good health. Some clones in this sample may be carry-over from other donors' samples. This chain links TRBV21-1 with TRBJ2-7; the tabulated D call, TRBD1, remains unverified against the DNA. TRBV21-1 is designated a pseudogene. CDR3 protein: CASSPRGTGAHEQYF. Written as DNA, the CDR3 is TGTGCCAGCAGCCCGCGCGGGACAGGGGCACACGAGCAGTACTTC.